A single sample gave rise to the 3 T cell receptor beta chains below, sequenced in a study of metastatic and nonmetastatic thyroid tumors. Using MiXCR, TCRdb re-called clones from the PCR reads. The sample carries 30,000 or so clones, roughly 17% recorded once. All patients reached thyroid surgery having received no treatment beforehand. The sequenced sample was blood. These receptors originate from a female donor with papillary thyroid cancer or a benign thyroid nodule (not recorded which). Some clones in this sample may be carry-over from other donors' samples.

The sample holds many counts of this clone. The chain uses TRBV19 and TRBJ2-1, with TRBD2 matching over 11 bases. Per the germline V gene, CDR1 is LNHDA and CDR2 is SQIVND (reference sequence). Trimming cost V 3 bases and J 9 bases; bases outside gene matches: 7. The CDR3 has 15 residues. This CDR3 is CASSITSGSFSEQFF. CDR3 DNA: TGTGCCAGTAGTATTACTAGCGGGAGCTTCTCTGAGCAGTTCTTC.

Many counts were recorded for this clone. The chain uses TRBV3-1 and TRBJ1-1; unclear D gene. Per the germline V gene, CDR1 is LGHDT and CDR2 is YNNKEL (reference sequence). V shed 1 base and J shed 7 bases, with 4 bases lying between them. The CDR3 is 11 residues long. The CDR3 DNA follows: TGTGCCAGCAGCCAAGGGGGTGAAGCTTTCTTT. Translation gives CASSQGGEAFF.

The chain joins TRBV20-1 to TRBJ2-7, with D unresolved. Germline V gives CDR1 DFQATT, CDR2 SNEGSKA (reference sequence). V lost 6 bases to trimming and J lost 2 bases, with 14 bases between them. This CDR3 has 13 amino acids. CDR3 in amino acids: CSAIYTPPYEQYF. CDR3 DNA: TGCAGTGCCATTTATACACCGCCCTACGAGCAGTACTTC.